These T cell receptor beta chains were read from a single sample in a study of blood T cell repertoires in COVID-19. Sequencing was performed with immunoSEQ multiplex PCR; in TCRdb, only in-frame clones are kept and a portion is missing. This table has around 99,000 clones, 75% to 95% appearing once. The sample comprised peripheral blood. The receptors originated from a man between 45 and 60 years old with acute or convalescent COVID-19. Both conserved end residues are part of each CDR3. The D gene is left open where the match is weak. Not every row has a clone size; where given, it reads once, few, many or a size class.

clone size: NA; J gene: TRBJ1-5; D gene: TRBD1; V gene: TRBV10-3; CDR3 protein: CAIQSGQKNQPQHF; CDR3 DNA: TGTGCCATACAATCGGGACAGAAAAATCAGCCCCAGCATTTT
clone size: NA; J gene: TRBJ1-4; D gene: NA; V gene: TRBV11-2; CDR3 protein: CASSLGLGNEKLFF; CDR3 DNA: TGTGCCAGCAGCCTAGGACTGGGTAATGAAAAACTGTTTTTT
clone size: NA; J gene: TRBJ1-5; D gene: NA; V gene: TRBV3-1/TRBV3-2; CDR3 protein: CASSLGRALGNQPQHF; CDR3 DNA: TGTGCCAGCAGCCTAGGCAGGGCTCTTGGCAATCAGCCCCAGCATTTT
clone size: NA; J gene: TRBJ1-1; D gene: TRBD1; V gene: TRBV5-4; CDR3 protein: CASSAGQGEAFF; CDR3 DNA: TGTGCCAGCAGCGCCGGACAGGGTGAAGCTTTCTTT
clone size: NA; J gene: TRBJ2-5; D gene: TRBD2; V gene: TRBV11-2; CDR3 protein: CASSLELAGGPAQYF; CDR3 DNA: TGTGCCAGCAGCTTAGAACTAGCGGGGGGGCCGGCCCAGTACTTC
clone size: few; J gene: TRBJ1-5; D gene: TRBD1; V gene: TRBV6-5; CDR3 protein: CASRYRQGTNQPQHF; CDR3 DNA: TGTGCCAGCAGATATAGACAGGGTACTAATCAGCCCCAGCATTTT
clone size: few; J gene: TRBJ1-1; D gene: NA; V gene: TRBV5-1; CDR3 protein: CASSLADTHMNTEAFF; CDR3 DNA: TGCGCCAGCAGCTTGGCTGACACACACATGAACACTGAAGCTTTCTTT
clone size: NA; J gene: TRBJ2-1; D gene: TRBD2; V gene: TRBV19; CDR3 protein: CASSMWASGSYNEQFF; CDR3 DNA: TGTGCCAGTAGTATGTGGGCTAGCGGATCCTACAATGAGCAGTTCTTC
clone size: NA; J gene: TRBJ2-1; D gene: NA; V gene: TRBV6-6; CDR3 protein: CASSIDYNEQFF; CDR3 DNA: TGTGCCAGCAGTATAGACTACAATGAGCAGTTCTTC
clone size: NA; J gene: TRBJ2-5; D gene: NA; V gene: TRBV5-1; CDR3 protein: CASSLTGLKTQYF; CDR3 DNA: TGCGCCAGCAGCTTGACAGGGCTGAAGACCCAGTACTTC
clone size: NA; J gene: TRBJ2-1; D gene: NA; V gene: TRBV24-1; CDR3 protein: CATSARGVGNEQFF; CDR3 DNA: TGTGCCACCAGTGCCAGGGGAGTGGGGAATGAGCAGTTCTTC
clone size: NA; J gene: TRBJ2-2; D gene: NA; V gene: TRBV19; CDR3 protein: CASSIGRAGTGELFF; CDR3 DNA: TGTGCCAGTAGTATAGGCAGGGCCGGCACCGGGGAGCTGTTTTTT
clone size: NA; J gene: TRBJ1-5; D gene: NA; V gene: TRBV18; CDR3 protein: CASSPLPKENQPQHF; CDR3 DNA: TGTGCCAGCTCACCACTCCCGAAGGAGAATCAGCCCCAGCATTTT
clone size: NA; J gene: TRBJ2-4; D gene: TRBD2; V gene: TRBV24-1; CDR3 protein: CATSDASGSGLGNIQYF; CDR3 DNA: TGTGCCACCAGTGACGCTAGCGGGAGCGGTTTGGGAAACATTCAGTACTTC
clone size: NA; J gene: TRBJ1-5; D gene: TRBD1; V gene: TRBV6-7; CDR3 protein: CASSYIGGAYQPQHF; CDR3 DNA: TGTGCCAGCAGTTACATAGGGGGCGCTTATCAGCCCCAGCATTTT
clone size: NA; J gene: TRBJ2-5; D gene: NA; V gene: TRBV6-2/TRBV6-3; CDR3 protein: CASSRGSSQETQYF; CDR3 DNA: TGTGCCAGCAGTAGGGGCAGCTCCCAAGAGACCCAGTACTTC
clone size: NA; J gene: TRBJ2-7; D gene: TRBD2; V gene: TRBV5-1; CDR3 protein: CASSGRAPRKSYEQYF; CDR3 DNA: TGCGCCAGCAGCGGGAGGGCCCCGCGAAAGTCCTACGAGCAGTACTTC
clone size: NA; J gene: TRBJ2-6; D gene: NA; V gene: TRBV6-1; CDR3 protein: CASSDGTPRPYSGANVLTF; CDR3 DNA: TGTGCCAGCAGTGACGGGACTCCCAGGCCCTACTCTGGGGCCAACGTCCTGACTTTC
clone size: NA; J gene: TRBJ2-7; D gene: NA; V gene: TRBV7-7; CDR3 protein: CASSPTGTYEQYF; CDR3 DNA: TGTGCCAGCAGCCCGACAGGCACCTACGAGCAGTACTTC
clone size: NA; J gene: TRBJ2-5; D gene: TRBD2; V gene: TRBV3-1/TRBV3-2; CDR3 protein: CASSQDSTGRAQTQYF; CDR3 DNA: TGTGCCAGCAGCCAAGACTCAACGGGGAGGGCGCAGACCCAGTACTTC
clone size: NA; J gene: TRBJ2-1; D gene: TRBD2; V gene: TRBV5-1; CDR3 protein: CASRVAGKANNEQFF; CDR3 DNA: TGCGCCAGCAGAGTAGCGGGAAAAGCGAACAATGAGCAGTTCTTC
clone size: NA; J gene: TRBJ2-1; D gene: TRBD2; V gene: TRBV18; CDR3 protein: CASSPWASGSNEQFF; CDR3 DNA: TGTGCCAGCTCACCATGGGCTAGCGGGAGCAATGAGCAGTTCTTC
clone size: NA; J gene: TRBJ2-2; D gene: TRBD2; V gene: TRBV11-3; CDR3 protein: CASSLGGARDGELFF; CDR3 DNA: TGTGCCAGCAGCTTGGGAGGGGCGCGGGACGGGGAGCTGTTTTTT
clone size: NA; J gene: TRBJ2-3; D gene: NA; V gene: TRBV9; CDR3 protein: CASSADITDTQYF; CDR3 DNA: TGTGCCAGCAGCGCCGACATCACAGATACGCAGTATTTT
clone size: NA; J gene: TRBJ1-2; D gene: NA; V gene: TRBV5-4; CDR3 protein: CASSSDTGRLYGYTF; CDR3 DNA: TGTGCCAGCAGCTCAGACACCGGCCGGCTCTATGGCTACACCTTC
clone size: NA; J gene: TRBJ2-1; D gene: TRBD2; V gene: TRBV9; CDR3 protein: CASSVGPSGNDGEQFF; CDR3 DNA: TGTGCCAGCAGCGTAGGACCTAGCGGGAACGACGGTGAGCAGTTCTTC
clone size: NA; J gene: TRBJ2-3; D gene: NA; V gene: TRBV24-1; CDR3 protein: CATSDPTATDTQYF; CDR3 DNA: TGTGCCACCAGTGACCCGACTGCCACAGATACGCAGTATTTT
clone size: NA; J gene: TRBJ1-1; D gene: NA; V gene: TRBV12-5; CDR3 protein: CASGLVLEGYMNTEAFF; CDR3 DNA: TGTGCTAGTGGTTTGGTACTGGAGGGGTACATGAACACTGAAGCTTTCTTT
clone size: NA; J gene: TRBJ1-1; D gene: TRBD1; V gene: TRBV5-1; CDR3 protein: CASSTGTGAMNTEAFF; CDR3 DNA: TGCGCCAGCAGCACCGGGACAGGGGCCATGAACACTGAAGCTTTCTTT
clone size: NA; J gene: TRBJ2-7; D gene: NA; V gene: TRBV9; CDR3 protein: CASSVARGSEQYF; CDR3 DNA: TGTGCCAGCAGCGTAGCCAGGGGTAGCGAGCAGTACTTC
clone size: NA; J gene: TRBJ1-4; D gene: TRBD1; V gene: TRBV3-1/TRBV3-2; CDR3 protein: CASSPDRVAEKLFF; CDR3 DNA: TGTGCCAGCAGCCCGGACAGGGTAGCCGAAAAACTGTTTTTT
clone size: medium-sized; J gene: TRBJ2-5; D gene: TRBD2; V gene: TRBV25-1; CDR3 protein: CASSERGLANQETQYF; CDR3 DNA: TGTGCCAGCAGTGAAAGGGGACTAGCGAACCAAGAGACCCAGTACTTC
clone size: NA; J gene: TRBJ1-5; D gene: NA; V gene: TRBV19; CDR3 protein: CASTDPRDTKETNQPQHF; CDR3 DNA: TGTGCCAGTACCGATCCCCGGGACACCAAAGAGACAAATCAGCCCCAGCATTTT
clone size: NA; J gene: TRBJ2-1; D gene: NA; V gene: TRBV7-2; CDR3 protein: CASSLAAAPYNEQFF; CDR3 DNA: TGTGCCAGCAGCTTAGCCGCGGCCCCATACAATGAGCAGTTCTTC
clone size: once; J gene: TRBJ2-7; D gene: TRBD2; V gene: TRBV6-5; CDR3 protein: CASSSSAGVGEQYF; CDR3 DNA: TGTGCCAGCAGTTCGTCAGCGGGAGTAGGTGAGCAGTACTTC
clone size: NA; J gene: TRBJ2-1; D gene: TRBD1; V gene: TRBV5-1; CDR3 protein: CASSSTGGWSHEQFF; CDR3 DNA: TGCGCCAGCAGCTCTACAGGGGGCTGGAGCCATGAGCAGTTCTTC
clone size: NA; J gene: TRBJ1-2; D gene: NA; V gene: TRBV5-1; CDR3 protein: CASSEGRGGTGYTF; CDR3 DNA: TGCGCCAGCAGCGAAGGACGAGGGGGAACGGGCTACACCTTC
clone size: NA; J gene: TRBJ1-1; D gene: NA; V gene: TRBV2; CDR3 protein: CASSAKGAAATTEAFF; CDR3 DNA: TGTGCCAGCAGTGCCAAGGGAGCGGCGGCCACCACTGAAGCTTTCTTT
clone size: NA; J gene: TRBJ2-7; D gene: NA; V gene: TRBV18; CDR3 protein: CASSPDSFTNTYEQYF; CDR3 DNA: TGTGCCAGCTCCCCGGACAGTTTTACAAATACCTACGAGCAGTACTTC
clone size: NA; J gene: TRBJ1-1; D gene: TRBD1; V gene: TRBV25-1; CDR3 protein: CASSFRQGWGNTEAFF; CDR3 DNA: TGTGCCAGCAGTTTCCGACAGGGCTGGGGGAACACTGAAGCTTTCTTT
clone size: NA; J gene: TRBJ2-1; D gene: NA; V gene: TRBV4-1; CDR3 protein: CASSRDSSSYNEQFF; CDR3 DNA: TGCGCCAGCAGTCGGGACTCAAGCTCCTACAATGAGCAGTTCTTC
clone size: NA; J gene: TRBJ1-1; D gene: NA; V gene: TRBV19; CDR3 protein: CASSRDKNTEAFF; CDR3 DNA: TGTGCCAGTAGTAGAGACAAGAACACTGAAGCTTTCTTT
clone size: NA; J gene: TRBJ2-3; D gene: NA; V gene: TRBV5-1; CDR3 protein: CASTPGESTDTQYF; CDR3 DNA: TGCGCCAGCACGCCGGGAGAGAGCACAGATACGCAGTATTTT
clone size: NA; J gene: TRBJ2-3; D gene: NA; V gene: TRBV13; CDR3 protein: CASSLGLPRNTQYF; CDR3 DNA: TGTGCCAGCAGCTTAGGACTACCCCGTAATACGCAGTATTTT
clone size: NA; J gene: TRBJ2-7; D gene: TRBD2; V gene: TRBV5-1; CDR3 protein: CASSTGLAGGGYEQYF; CDR3 DNA: TGCGCCAGCAGCACAGGACTAGCGGGAGGTGGGTACGAGCAGTACTTC
clone size: NA; J gene: TRBJ2-5; D gene: TRBD1; V gene: TRBV19; CDR3 protein: CASSKGDRVGETQYF; CDR3 DNA: TGTGCCAGTAGTAAAGGGGACAGGGTGGGAGAGACCCAGTACTTC
clone size: NA; J gene: TRBJ1-1; D gene: TRBD1; V gene: TRBV24-1; CDR3 protein: CATSDSQPGGTEAFF; CDR3 DNA: TGTGCCACCAGTGATTCTCAGCCAGGGGGAACTGAAGCTTTCTTT
clone size: once; J gene: TRBJ1-6; D gene: TRBD1; V gene: TRBV7-2; CDR3 protein: CASSPTGSLYNSPLHF; CDR3 DNA: TGTGCCAGCAGCCCGACAGGGTCTCTCTATAATTCACCCCTCCACTTT
clone size: NA; J gene: TRBJ2-7; D gene: TRBD2; V gene: TRBV7-2; CDR3 protein: CASSPLAFGEQYF; CDR3 DNA: TGTGCCAGCAGCCCACTAGCGTTCGGCGAGCAGTACTTC
clone size: NA; J gene: TRBJ1-2; D gene: TRBD1; V gene: TRBV6-5; CDR3 protein: CASSLDRGDGYTF; CDR3 DNA: TGTGCCAGCAGCCTAGACAGGGGGGATGGCTACACCTTC
clone size: once; J gene: TRBJ2-3; D gene: TRBD2; V gene: TRBV15; CDR3 protein: CATSRGGGLAGITDTQYF; CDR3 DNA: TGTGCCACCAGCAGAGGTGGGGGACTAGCGGGAATCACAGATACGCAGTATTTT